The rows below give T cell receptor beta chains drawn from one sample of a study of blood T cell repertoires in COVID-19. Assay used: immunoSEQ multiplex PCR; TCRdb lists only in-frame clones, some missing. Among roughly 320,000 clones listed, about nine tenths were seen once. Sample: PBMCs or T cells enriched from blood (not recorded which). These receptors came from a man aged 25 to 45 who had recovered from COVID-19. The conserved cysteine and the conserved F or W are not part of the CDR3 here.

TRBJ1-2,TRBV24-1,ATSDDPGNGYT
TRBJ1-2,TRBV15,ATSLRQGVGDGYT
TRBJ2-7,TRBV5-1,ASSREGQGLYEQY
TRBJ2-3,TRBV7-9,ASSFDRSGTSGGTGTQY
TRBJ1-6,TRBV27,ASSPGTGVSPLH
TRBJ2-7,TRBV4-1,ASSQETLASYEQY
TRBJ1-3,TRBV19,ASRKGGLNTIY
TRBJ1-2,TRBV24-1,ATSQGGGYT
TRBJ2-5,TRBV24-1,ATSDRQGAMETQY
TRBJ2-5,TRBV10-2,ASSVGFSHHPGETQY
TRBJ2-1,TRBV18,ASSPINGQGANEQF
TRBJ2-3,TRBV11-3,ASSLDWVGVGSTDTQY
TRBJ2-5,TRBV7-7,ASSRDEGRGETQY
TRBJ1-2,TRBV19,ATGGADNYGYT